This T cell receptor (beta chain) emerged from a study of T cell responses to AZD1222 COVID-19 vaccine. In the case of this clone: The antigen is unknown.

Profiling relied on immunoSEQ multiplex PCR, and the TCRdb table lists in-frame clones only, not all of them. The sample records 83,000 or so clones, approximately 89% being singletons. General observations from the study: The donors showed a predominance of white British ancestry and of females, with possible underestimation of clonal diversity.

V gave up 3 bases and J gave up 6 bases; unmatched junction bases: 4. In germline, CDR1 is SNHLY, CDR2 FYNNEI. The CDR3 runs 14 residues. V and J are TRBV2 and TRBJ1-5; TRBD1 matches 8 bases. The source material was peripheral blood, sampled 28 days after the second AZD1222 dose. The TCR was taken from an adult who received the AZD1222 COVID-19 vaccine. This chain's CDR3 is CASSEVRGLQPQHF. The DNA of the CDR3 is TGTGCCAGCAGTGAGGTCAGGGGGCTTCAGCCCCAGCATTTT.